This TCR beta chain was recovered during a study of vaccination effects on CD4 cells after COVID-19. Study at large: Post-vaccination samples were obtained at early and late time points from a few convalescent patients. Study-level results: Late in the post-vaccination period, infection-induced and vaccine-induced clones underwent marked clonal contraction.

Points on this clone: What it binds is unknown.

Only in-frame clones appear in the TCRdb table, and some are missing; sequencing was by immunoSEQ multiplex PCR. Found here are 14,000 or so clones, around three quarters of them singletons; the top ten hold 15% to 20%. Viral peptide pools were used in the ViraFEST assay to expand antigen-specific CD4+ T cells, and sequencing came afterward. Culturing for more than 9 days preceded CD4+ T cell isolation. PCR showed that the person got SARS-CoV-2 infection at some point between March and December 2020. Two-dose vaccination with either BNT162b2 or mRNA-1273 was given to the participants. V dropped 2 bases and J dropped 4 bases, with 8 bases sitting between them. From germline, CDR1 is SEHNR and CDR2 FQNEAQ (reference sequence). There are 14 residues in the CDR3.

The chain has TRBV7-9 and TRBJ2-2; D unclear. The source is a human donor who had a prior SARS-CoV-2 infection. Source: CD4+ T cells from PBMCs cultured with SARS-CoV-2 spike peptides, taken after COVID-19 vaccination. CDR3 bases: TGTGCCAGCAGCTTAAGCCAGATCACCGGGGAGCTGTTTTTT. Translating it yields CASSLSQITGELFF.